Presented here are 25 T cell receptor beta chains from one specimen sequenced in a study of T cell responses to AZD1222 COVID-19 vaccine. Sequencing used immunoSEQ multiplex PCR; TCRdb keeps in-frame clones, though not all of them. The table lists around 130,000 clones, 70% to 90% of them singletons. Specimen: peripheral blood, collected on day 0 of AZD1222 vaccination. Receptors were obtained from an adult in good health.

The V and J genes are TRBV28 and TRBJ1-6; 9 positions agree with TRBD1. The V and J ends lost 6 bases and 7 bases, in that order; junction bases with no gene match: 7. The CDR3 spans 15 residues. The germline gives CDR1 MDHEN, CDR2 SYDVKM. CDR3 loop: CASRPQDRGNSPLHF. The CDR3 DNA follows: TGTGCCAGCAGACCTCAGGACAGGGGAAATTCACCCCTCCACTTT.

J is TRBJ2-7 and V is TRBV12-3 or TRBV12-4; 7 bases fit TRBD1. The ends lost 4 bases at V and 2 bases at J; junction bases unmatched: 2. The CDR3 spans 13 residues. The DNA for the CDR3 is TGTGCCAGCAGTTATCAGGGGGCCTACGAGCAGTACTTC. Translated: CASSYQGAYEQYF.

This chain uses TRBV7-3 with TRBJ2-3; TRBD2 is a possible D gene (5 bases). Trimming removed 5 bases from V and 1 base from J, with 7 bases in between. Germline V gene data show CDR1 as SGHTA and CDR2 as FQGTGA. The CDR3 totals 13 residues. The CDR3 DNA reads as TGTGCCAGCAGCAGAGCGGGCACAGATACGCAGTATTTT. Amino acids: CASSRAGTDTQYF.

CDR3 in DNA: TGTGCCAGCAGATCTGCGAGGGGGGCAGGAAACACCATATATTTT. Translated, it gives CASRSARGAGNTIYF. The V call is TRBV6-5, the J call TRBJ1-3; possible D gene TRBD1, 6 bases. V was shortened by 6 bases and J by 4 bases, with 16 bases between the two germline ends. This CDR3 spans 15 amino acids. The germline CDR1 and CDR2 sequences are MNHEY and SVGAGI.

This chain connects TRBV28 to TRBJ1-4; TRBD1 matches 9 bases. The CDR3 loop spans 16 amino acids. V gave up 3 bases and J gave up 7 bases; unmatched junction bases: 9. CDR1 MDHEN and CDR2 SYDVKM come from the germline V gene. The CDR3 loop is CASSFPPGTGSEKLFF. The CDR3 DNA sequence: TGTGCCAGCAGTTTCCCTCCCGGGACAGGGTCTGAAAAACTGTTTTTT.

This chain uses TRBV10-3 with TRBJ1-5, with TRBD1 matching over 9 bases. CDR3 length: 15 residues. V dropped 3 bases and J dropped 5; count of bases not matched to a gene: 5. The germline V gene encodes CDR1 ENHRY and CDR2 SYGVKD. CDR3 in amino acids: CAISDSGTGHQPQHF. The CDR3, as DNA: TGTGCCATCAGTGATTCCGGGACAGGGCATCAGCCCCAGCATTTT.

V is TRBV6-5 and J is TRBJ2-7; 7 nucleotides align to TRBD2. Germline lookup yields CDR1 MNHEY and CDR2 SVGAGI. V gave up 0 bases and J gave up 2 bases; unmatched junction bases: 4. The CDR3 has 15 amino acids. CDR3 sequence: CASSYSGGNPYEQYF. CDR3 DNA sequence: TGTGCCAGCAGTTACTCGGGGGGGAATCCCTACGAGCAGTACTTC.

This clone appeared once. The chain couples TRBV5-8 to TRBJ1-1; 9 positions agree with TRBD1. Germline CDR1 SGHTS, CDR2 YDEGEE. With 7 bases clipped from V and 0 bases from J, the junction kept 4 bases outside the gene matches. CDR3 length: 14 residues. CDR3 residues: CASHRGRMNTEAFF. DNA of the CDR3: TGTGCCAGCCACAGGGGGCGTATGAACACTGAAGCTTTCTTT. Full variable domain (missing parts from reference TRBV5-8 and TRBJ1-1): EAGVTQSPTHLIKTRGQQATLRCSPISGHTSVYWYQQALGLGLQFLLWYDEGEERNRGNFPPRFSGRQFPNYSSELNVNALELEDSALYLCASHRGRMNTEAFFGQGTRLTVV.

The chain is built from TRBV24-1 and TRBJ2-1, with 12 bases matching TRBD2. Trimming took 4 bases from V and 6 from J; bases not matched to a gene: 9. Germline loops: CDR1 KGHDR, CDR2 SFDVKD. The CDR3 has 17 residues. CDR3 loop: CATSDQRTSGTGNEQFF. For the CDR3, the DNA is TGTGCCACCAGTGACCAAAGGACTAGCGGGACCGGCAATGAGCAGTTCTTC.

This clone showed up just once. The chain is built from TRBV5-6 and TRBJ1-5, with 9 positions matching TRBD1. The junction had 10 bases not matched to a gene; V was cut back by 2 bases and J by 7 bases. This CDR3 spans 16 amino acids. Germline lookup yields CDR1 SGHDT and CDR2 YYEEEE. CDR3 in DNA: TGTGCCAGCAGCTTTACACAGGGGGCGGCTTTACAGCCCCAGCATTTT. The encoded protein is CASSFTQGAALQPQHF.

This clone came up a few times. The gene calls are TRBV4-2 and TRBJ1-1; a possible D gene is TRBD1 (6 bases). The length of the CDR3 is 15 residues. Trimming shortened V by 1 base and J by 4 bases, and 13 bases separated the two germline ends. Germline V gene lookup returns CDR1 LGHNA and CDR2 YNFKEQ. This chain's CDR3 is CASSQAQGGGTEAFF. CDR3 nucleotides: TGTGCCAGCAGCCAAGCACAGGGCGGGGGCACTGAAGCTTTCTTT.

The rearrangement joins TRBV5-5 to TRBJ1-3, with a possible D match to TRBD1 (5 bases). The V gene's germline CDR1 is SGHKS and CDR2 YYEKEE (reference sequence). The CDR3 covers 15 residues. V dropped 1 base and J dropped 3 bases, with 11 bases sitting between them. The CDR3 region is CASSLQGSLGNTIYF. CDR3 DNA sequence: TGTGCCAGCAGCTTGCAGGGCAGCCTTGGAAACACCATATATTTT.

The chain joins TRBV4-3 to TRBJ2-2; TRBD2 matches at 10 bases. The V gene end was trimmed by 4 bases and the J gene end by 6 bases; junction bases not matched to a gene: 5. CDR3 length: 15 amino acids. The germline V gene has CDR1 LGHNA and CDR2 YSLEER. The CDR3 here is CASSPAGGLPGELFF. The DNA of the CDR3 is TGCGCCAGCAGCCCAGCGGGAGGGCTTCCCGGGGAGCTGTTTTTT.

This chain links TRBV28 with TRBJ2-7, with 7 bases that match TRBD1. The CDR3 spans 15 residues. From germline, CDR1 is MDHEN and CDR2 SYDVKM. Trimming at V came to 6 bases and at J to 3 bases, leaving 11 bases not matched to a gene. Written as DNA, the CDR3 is TGTGCCAGCAGACCAGGGGGTCTCGGCATCTACGAGCAGTACTTC. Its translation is CASRPGGLGIYEQYF.

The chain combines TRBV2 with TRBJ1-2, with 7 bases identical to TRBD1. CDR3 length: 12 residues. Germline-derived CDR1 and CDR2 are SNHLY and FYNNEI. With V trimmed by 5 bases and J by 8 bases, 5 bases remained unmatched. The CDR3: CASSYRGGGYTF. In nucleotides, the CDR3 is TGTGCCAGCAGTTACAGGGGTGGAGGCTACACCTTC.

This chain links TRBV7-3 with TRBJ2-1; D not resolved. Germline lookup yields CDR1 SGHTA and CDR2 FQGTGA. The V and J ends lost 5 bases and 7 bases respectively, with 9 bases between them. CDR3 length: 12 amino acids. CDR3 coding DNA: TGTGCCAGCAGCCCCGAAGGGAATGAGCAGTTCTTC. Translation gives CASSPEGNEQFF.

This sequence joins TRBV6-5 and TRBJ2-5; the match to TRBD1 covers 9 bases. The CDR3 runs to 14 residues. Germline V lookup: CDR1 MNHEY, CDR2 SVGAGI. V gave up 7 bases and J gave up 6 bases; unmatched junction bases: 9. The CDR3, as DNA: TGTGCCAGCAATAAAGGACAGGGGTGGCAGACCCAGTACTTC. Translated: CASNKGQGWQTQYF.

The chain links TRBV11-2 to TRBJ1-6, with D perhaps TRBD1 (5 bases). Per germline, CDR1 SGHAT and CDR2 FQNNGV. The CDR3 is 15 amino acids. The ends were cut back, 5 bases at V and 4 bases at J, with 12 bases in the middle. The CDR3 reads CASSREGPYNSPLHF. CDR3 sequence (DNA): TGTGCCAGCAGCCGGGAGGGGCCTTATAATTCACCCCTCCACTTT. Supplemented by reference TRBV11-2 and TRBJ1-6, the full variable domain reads EAGVAQSPRYKIIEKRQSVAFWCNPISGHATLYWYQQILGQGPKLLIQFQNNGVVDDSQLPKDRFSAERLKGVDSTLKIQPAKLEDSAVYLCASSREGPYNSPLHFGNGTRLTVT.

In DNA form, the CDR3 reads TGTGCCAGCAGCCTCCTAGCTTACGGGATTTCACCCCTCCACTTT. This sequence encodes CASSLLAYGISPLHF. The chain couples TRBV11-3 to TRBJ1-6; D unclear. The CDR3 sequence is 15 residues long. V dropped 5 bases and J dropped 9 bases, with 17 bases sitting between them. Germline CDR1 SGHNT, CDR2 YENEEA.

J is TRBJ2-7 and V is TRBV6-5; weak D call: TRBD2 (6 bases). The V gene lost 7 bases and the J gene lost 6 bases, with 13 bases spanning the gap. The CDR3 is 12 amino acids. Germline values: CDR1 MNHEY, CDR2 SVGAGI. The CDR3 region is CASTPGGGEQYF. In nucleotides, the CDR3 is TGTGCCAGCACCCCCGGGGGTGGCGAGCAGTACTTC.

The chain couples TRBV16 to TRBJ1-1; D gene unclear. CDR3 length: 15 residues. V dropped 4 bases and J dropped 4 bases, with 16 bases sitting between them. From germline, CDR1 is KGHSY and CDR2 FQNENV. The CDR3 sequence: CASSRIVKGGTEAFF. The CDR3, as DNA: TGTGCCAGCAGCCGAATCGTAAAGGGCGGCACTGAAGCTTTCTTT.

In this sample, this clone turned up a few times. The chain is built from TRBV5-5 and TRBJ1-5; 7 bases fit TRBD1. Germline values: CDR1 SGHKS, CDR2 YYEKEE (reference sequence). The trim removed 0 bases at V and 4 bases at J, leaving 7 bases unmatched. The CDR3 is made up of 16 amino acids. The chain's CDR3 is CASSLAPGTANQPQHF. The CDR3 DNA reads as TGTGCCAGCAGCTTGGCTCCGGGGACAGCAAATCAGCCCCAGCATTTT.

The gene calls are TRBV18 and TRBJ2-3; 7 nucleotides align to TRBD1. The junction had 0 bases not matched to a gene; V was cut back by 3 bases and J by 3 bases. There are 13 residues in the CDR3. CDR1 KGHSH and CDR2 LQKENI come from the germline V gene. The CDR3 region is CASSPTGTDTQYF. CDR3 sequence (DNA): TGTGCCAGCTCACCGACAGGGACAGATACGCAGTATTTT.

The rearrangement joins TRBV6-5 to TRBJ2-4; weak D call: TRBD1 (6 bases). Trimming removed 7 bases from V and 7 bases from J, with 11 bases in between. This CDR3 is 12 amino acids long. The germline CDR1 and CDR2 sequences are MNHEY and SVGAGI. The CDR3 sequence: CASKGQGNIQYF. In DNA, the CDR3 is TGTGCCAGCAAGGGGCAGGGGAACATTCAGTACTTC.

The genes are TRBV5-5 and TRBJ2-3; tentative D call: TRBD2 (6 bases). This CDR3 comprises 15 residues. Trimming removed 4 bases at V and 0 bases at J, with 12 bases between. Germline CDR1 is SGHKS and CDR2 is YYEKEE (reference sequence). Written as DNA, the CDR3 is TGTGCCAGCAGCCGGGACTTTACTAGCACAGATACGCAGTATTTT. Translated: CASSRDFTSTDTQYF.